This T cell receptor beta chain was documented in a study of radiotherapy plus CTLA-4 blockade in lung cancer (dated by TCRdb to 2017 to 2018). Broadly, across the study: Objective responses were observed in 18% of enrolled patients, and disease control was achieved in 31%.

The study tested focal radiation therapy combined with CTLA-4 blockade (ipilimumab) in patients with chemo-refractory metastatic non-small-cell lung cancer. On this clone itself: What this receptor recognizes is not known. Base qualities are not provided; no much larger clone lies one nucleotide away.

Counted from cysteine to phenylalanine, this CDR3 has 15 amino acids. Just the 45-base CDR3 DNA is kept, in frame starting at base 1. Trimming takes 5 bases off V and 5 bases off J; junction bases not matched to a gene: 7. The germline V gene specifies SGHRS as CDR1 and YFSETQ as CDR2. Receptors were amplified or captured by the immunoSEQ multiplex PCR assay. TCRdb retrieved this table from immuneACCESS and kept in-frame rearrangements only. Not all clones are present; in checked studies, unresolved V genes account for under half, and no reason is known for the remainder. The sample table shows about 45,000 clones, and roughly 60% are seen once. The ten largest clones add up to 15% to 20% of the sample. Overall results and qualifications from the work: Increased serum interferon-beta after radiation, together with early dynamic changes in blood T cell clones, were reported to be the strongest predictors of response. After treatment with radiotherapy and ipilimumab, TCR clones that originated in tumors expanded in peripheral blood.

The sample in question was peripheral blood, obtained from a patient treated with radiotherapy plus ipilimumab. The sequence joins TRBV5-1 to TRBJ2-1, with 10 central nucleotides matching TRBD2. The source is a human donor with non-small cell lung cancer who had a partial response to radiotherapy plus ipilimumab. The CDR3 region has the sequence CASSAGTSAHNEQFF. The DNA sequence is given as TGCGCCAGCAGTGCCGGGACTAGCGCCCACAATGAGCAGTTCTTC.